Sequencing of this TCR beta chain was carried out in a study of regulatory T cells in long-lasting Graves disease. General observations from the study: Favored usage of TRBV28, TRBJ1-2 and TRBJ2-5 was recorded in persistent disease. Persistent patients shared more public clonotypes (about 2,600) than new patients (about 930).

This clonotype has a handful of counts. What it binds is not known. As to time point: newly diagnosed GD, antithyroid drugs for less than 3 months. TCR sequences were obtained from RNA taken from PBMCs. From each patient, 8 to 10 milliliters of peripheral blood was drawn and collected into an EDTA anticoagulant tube. Arm-PCR of CDR3 regions and iRepertoire HTBI primers were the basis on which TCR beta libraries were built. TCRdb called the multiplex PCR reads again in MiXCR, with one record for every CDR3 protein. The data hold roughly 610,000 distinct CDR3 sequences, with roughly 16% observed a single time. The CDR3 contains 14 residues. Germline V gene sequence: CDR1 LNHDA, CDR2 SQIVND (reference sequence). V was pared by 9 bases and J by 2 bases, with 15 bases between. The sample also formed part of further work on T cells in Graves' hyperthyroidism and ophthalmopathy.

The sequencing used peripheral blood mononuclear cells (PBMCs), collected at new diagnosis, from a patient treated with antithyroid drugs. The receptor was isolated from a woman younger than 45 with Graves disease. The rearrangement links TRBV19 to TRBJ2-3; maybe TRBD1 (5 bases). This CDR3 is CASREQGPTDTQYF. The CDR3 nucleotides are TGTGCCAGCAGAGAGCAGGGCCCCACAGATACGCAGTATTTT.